This T cell receptor beta chain is drawn from a study of blood T cell repertoires in COVID-19. Study-wide context: Sites in the United States, Italy and Spain provided acute and convalescent COVID-19 samples. T cells, B-cell-depleted T cells, or PBMCs supplied cDNA or gDNA.

Germline CDR1 SGHTA, CDR2 FQGNSA. Germline trimming cut 0 bases from V and 6 bases from J; bases unmatched to any gene: 5. This CDR3 has 16 amino acids. Assignment of participants to cohorts was predicated upon participant-reported clinical history. Source study methods: Nucleated cell number was recorded as an estimate derived from reference gene primer amplification. TCRdb's copy holds only in-frame clones and misses some; the assay was immunoSEQ multiplex PCR. V, J and clone size are those of that table, while D and trimming were read from the DNA. Of under 500,000 clones listed, nearly 90% are singletons. This clone was picked up one time.

This rearrangement joins TRBV7-2 to TRBJ1-6, with 7 bases identical to TRBD1. The material sequenced was PBMCs or T cells enriched from blood (not recorded which). This clonotype was obtained from a woman aged 18-30 years with acute COVID-19. CDR3 nucleotides: TGTGCCAGCAGCTTAGCGCTGCAGGGGGGTAATTCACCCCTCCACTTT. This encodes CASSLALQGGNSPLHF.